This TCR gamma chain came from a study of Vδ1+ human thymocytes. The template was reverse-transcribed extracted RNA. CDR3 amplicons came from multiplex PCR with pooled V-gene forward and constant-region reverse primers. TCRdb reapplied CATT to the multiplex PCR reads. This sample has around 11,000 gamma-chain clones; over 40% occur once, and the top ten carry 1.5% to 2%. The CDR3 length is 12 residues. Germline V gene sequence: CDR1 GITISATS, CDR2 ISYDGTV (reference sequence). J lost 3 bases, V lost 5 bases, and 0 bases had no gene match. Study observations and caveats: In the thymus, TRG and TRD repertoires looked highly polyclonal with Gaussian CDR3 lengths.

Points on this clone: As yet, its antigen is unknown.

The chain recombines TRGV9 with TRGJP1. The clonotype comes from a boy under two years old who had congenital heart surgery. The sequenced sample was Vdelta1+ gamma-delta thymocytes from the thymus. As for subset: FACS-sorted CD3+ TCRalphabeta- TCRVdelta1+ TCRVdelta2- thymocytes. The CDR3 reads CALWATGWFKIF. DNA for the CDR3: TGTGCCTTGTGGGCCACTGGTTGGTTCAAGATATTT.